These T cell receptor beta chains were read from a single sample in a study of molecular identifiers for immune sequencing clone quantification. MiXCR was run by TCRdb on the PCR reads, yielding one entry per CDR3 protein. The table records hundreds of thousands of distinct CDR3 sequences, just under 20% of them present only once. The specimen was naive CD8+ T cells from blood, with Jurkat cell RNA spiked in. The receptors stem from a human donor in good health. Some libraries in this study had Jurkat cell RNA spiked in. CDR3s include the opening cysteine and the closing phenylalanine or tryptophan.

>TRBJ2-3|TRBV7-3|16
CASSLNLTPETDTQYF
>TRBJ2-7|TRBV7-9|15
CASSWGRDYHGEQYF
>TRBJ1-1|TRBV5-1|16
CASSTGQGERDTEAFF
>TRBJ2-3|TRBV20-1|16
CSARPLLATSTDTQYF
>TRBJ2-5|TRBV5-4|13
CASSLEAQETQYF
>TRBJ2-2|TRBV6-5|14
CASTVSGGAGELFF
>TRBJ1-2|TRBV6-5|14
CASSYAGANYGYTF
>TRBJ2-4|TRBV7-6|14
CASSSSGAEDIQYF
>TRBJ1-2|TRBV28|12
CASGPKLYGYTF
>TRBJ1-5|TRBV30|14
CALSQDGLNQPQHF
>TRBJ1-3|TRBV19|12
CASSIPGNTIYF
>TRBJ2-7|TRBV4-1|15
CASSQDPTAPYEQYF
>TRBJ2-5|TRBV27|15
CASSFGPLAIETQYF
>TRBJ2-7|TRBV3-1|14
CASSPYGTGLEQYF
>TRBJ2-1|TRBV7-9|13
CASSSTEYDEQFF
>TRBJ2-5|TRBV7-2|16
CASSAERQGARETQYF
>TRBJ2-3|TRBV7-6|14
CASGWAGTADTQYF
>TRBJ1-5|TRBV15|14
CATSDRGAGQPQHF
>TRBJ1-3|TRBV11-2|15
CASSLQGLSGNTMYF
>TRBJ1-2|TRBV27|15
CASSLGGLLNYGYTF
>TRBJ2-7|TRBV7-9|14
CASSPGGGTDEQYF
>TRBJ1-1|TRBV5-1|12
CASEGVGTEAFF
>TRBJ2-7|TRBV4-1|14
CASSFRQGSYEQYF
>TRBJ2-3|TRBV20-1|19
CSARGGLAGGPGGLDTQYF
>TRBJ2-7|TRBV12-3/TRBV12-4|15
CASSLGLAAGYEQYF
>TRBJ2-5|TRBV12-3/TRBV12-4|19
CASSDISRLAGGPLGTQYF
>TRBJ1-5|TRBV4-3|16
CASSQDRQGSNQPQHF
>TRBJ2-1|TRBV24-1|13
CATSDLPDNEQFF
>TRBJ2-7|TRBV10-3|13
CAIGSGTPYEQYF
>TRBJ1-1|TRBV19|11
CASGYWDEAFF
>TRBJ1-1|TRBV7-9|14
CASSREGRVAEAFF
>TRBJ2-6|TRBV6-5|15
CASSYSLSGANVLTF
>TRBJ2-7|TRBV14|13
CASSIQGPYEQYF
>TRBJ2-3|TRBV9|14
CASSAPIRSDTQYF
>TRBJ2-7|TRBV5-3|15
CASSLKSAQSYEQYF
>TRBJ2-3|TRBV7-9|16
CASSPPASGGPDTQYF
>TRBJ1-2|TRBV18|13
CASSPPAAYGYTF
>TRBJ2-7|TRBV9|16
CASSAIRTAPLHEQYF
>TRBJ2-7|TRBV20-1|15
CSARDVAGPLYEQYF
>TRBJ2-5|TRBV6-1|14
CASSEVAGEETQYF
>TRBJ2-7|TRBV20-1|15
CSARDPGQFTYEQYF
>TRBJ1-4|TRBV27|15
CASKAHAGTNEKLFF
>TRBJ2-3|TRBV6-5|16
CASSYRGGGSTDTQYF
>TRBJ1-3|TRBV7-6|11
CASHSGNTIYF
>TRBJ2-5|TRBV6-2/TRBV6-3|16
CASSYQVGREQETQYF
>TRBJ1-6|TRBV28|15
CASSIWDSFNSPLHF
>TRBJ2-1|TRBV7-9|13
CASSPGQSNEQFF
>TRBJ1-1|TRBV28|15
CASSLYQGGRTEAFF
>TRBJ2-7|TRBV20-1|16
CSARLGSGGISYEQYF
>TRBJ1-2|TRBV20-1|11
CSAIWGDGYTF
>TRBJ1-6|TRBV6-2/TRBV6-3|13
CASSSPGYSPLHF
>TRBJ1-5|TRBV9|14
CASSVGDGNQPQHF
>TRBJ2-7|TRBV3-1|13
CASSQGATYEQYF
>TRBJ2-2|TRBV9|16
CASSVDGTVNTGEPFF
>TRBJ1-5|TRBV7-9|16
CASSPEGADSNQPQHF
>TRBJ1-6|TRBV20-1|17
CSARLDPLGSYNSPLHF
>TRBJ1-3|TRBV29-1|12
CSVAVSGNTIYF